The 4 T cell receptor beta chains reported below all come from one sample, sequenced in a study of cytomegalovirus exposure and HLA in healthy donors. 13 Jbeta primers and 60 Vbeta primers were used for the PCR. Data came from immunoSEQ multiplex PCR; TCRdb stores just in-frame clones and leaves some out. The sample lists approximately 150,000 clones, approximately 85% occurring once. Sequenced: PBMCs. The receptor set was obtained from a girl between 5 and 17 years old in good health and CMV-seropositive.

This clone was detected once. This chain uses TRBV5-8 with TRBJ2-1, with TRBD1 matching 7 bases. The ends lost 6 bases at V and 2 bases at J; junction bases unmatched: 11. Germline assignment: CDR1 SGHTS and CDR2 YDEGEE. The CDR3 is 16 residues long. The chain's CDR3 is CASKTTGFWTYNEQFF. The DNA of the CDR3 is TGTGCCAGCAAAACGACAGGGTTTTGGACCTACAATGAGCAGTTCTTC.

In the case of this clone: At one of its ends the junction is not consistent with the germline gene, which may arise from a read error. The chain carries TRBV27 and TRBJ1-2, with TRBD1 identical over 9 bases. The V gene's germline CDR1 is MNHEY and CDR2 SMNVEV (reference sequence). The CDR3 is 18 amino acids. CDR3 DNA sequence: TGTGCCAGCAGTTTATCTCAATGTGCGAAGATGAATCGGGGACAGGGTCACTTC. It specifies CASSLSQCAKMNRGQGHF.

The chain links TRBV30 to TRBJ1-1; D is possibly TRBD1 (5 bases). Trimming stripped 3 bases from V and 4 bases from J, with 9 bases between. There are 12 residues in the CDR3. CDR1 and CDR2 from the germline V gene are GTSNPN and SVGIG (reference sequence). Here the CDR3 DNA reads TGTGCCTGGAGGGGAGGGGCCACTGAAGCTTTCTTT. It translates to CAWRGGATEAFF. Filled out from reference TRBV30 and TRBJ1-1, the complete variable domain reads SQTIHQWPATLVQPVGSPLSLECTVEGTSNPNLYWYRQAAGRGLQLLFYSVGIGQISSEVPQNLSASRPQDRQFILSSKKLLLSDSGFYLCAWRGGATEAFFGQGTRLTVV.

The chain uses TRBV25-1 and TRBJ2-1, with TRBD2 matching 8 bases. Germline V lookup: CDR1 MGHDK, CDR2 SYGVNS. CDR3 length equals 14 residues. J was trimmed by 3 bases and V by 9 bases; bases with no gene match: 7. The CDR3: CASTGGPFYNEQFF. The CDR3 nucleotides are TGTGCCAGTACGGGGGGGCCATTCTACAATGAGCAGTTCTTC.